This T cell receptor beta chain was sequenced during a study of somatic mutations in cytotoxic T cells in rheumatoid arthritis. Using immunoSEQ multiplex PCR, the repertoire was profiled, and TCRdb retains in-frame clones only, with some absent. The data contain roughly 18,000 clones, around 86% of them singletons. The sample consisted of CD8+ T cells sorted from blood. The TCR was taken from a young man with rheumatoid arthritis.

The CDR3 bases are TGTGCCAGCAGCCAAGATGAGGGAGGGGCCTACGAGCAGTACTTC. It codes for CASSQDEGGAYEQYF. The rearrangement links TRBV4-2 to TRBJ2-7, with TRBD2 matching over 7 bases. Germline V gene data show CDR1 as LGHNA and CDR2 as YNFKEQ. The CDR3 is made up of 15 amino acids. Trimming at V came to 0 bases and at J to 2 bases, leaving 4 bases not matched to a gene.